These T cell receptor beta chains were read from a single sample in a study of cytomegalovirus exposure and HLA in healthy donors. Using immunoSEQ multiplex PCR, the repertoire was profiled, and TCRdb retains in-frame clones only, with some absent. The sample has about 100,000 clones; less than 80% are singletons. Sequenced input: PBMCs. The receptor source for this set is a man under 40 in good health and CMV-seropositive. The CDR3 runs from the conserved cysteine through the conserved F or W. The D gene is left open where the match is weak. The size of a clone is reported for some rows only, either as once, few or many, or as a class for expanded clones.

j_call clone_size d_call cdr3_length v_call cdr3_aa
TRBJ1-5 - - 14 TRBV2 CASSGGRVNQPQHF
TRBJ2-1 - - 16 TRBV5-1 CASSLSGTTIYNEQFF
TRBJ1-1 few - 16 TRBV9 CASSVGTDYMNTEAFF
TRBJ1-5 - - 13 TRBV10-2 CASAANSNQPQHF
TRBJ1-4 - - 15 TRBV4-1 CASSQKGGAVEKLFF
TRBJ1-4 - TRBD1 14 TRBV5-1 CASRPGQVDEKLFF
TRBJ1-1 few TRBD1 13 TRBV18 CASAGQTNGEAFF
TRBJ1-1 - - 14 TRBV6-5 CASSYGSSGTEAFF
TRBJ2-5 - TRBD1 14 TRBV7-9 CASSFTGDGETQYF
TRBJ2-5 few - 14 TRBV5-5 CASSFGQLQETQYF
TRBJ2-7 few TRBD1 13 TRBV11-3 CASSPGTGYEQYF
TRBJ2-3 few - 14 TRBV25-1 CASMERISTDTQYF
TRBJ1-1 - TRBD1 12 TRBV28 CASSGTGGGAFF
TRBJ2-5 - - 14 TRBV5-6 CASSWAGPLETQYF
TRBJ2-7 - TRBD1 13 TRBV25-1 CASRGDSSYEQYF
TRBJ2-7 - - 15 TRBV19 CASREPGGPHYEQYF
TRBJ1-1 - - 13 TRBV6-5 CASSCRRSSGAFF
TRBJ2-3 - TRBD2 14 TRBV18 CASSPGLAGDPVYF
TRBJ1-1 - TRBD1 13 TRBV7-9 CASSLSGTAEAFF
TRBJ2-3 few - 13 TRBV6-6 CASRRMSADTQYF
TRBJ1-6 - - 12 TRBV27 CASSPQGSPLHF
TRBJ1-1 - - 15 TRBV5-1 CASSLDTGGYTEAFF
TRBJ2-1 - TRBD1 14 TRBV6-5 CASSGQGSYNEQFF
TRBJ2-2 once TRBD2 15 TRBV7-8 CASGKAGGRTGELFF
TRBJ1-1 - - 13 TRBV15 CATSRARGTEAFF
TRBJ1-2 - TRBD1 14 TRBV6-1 CASSEAQGAGGYTF
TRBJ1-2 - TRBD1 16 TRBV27 CASSLDPLTGGHGYTF
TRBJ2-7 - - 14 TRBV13 CASSLGRDLVEQYF